Shown below are 25 T cell receptor beta chains from a single sample sequenced in a study of cytomegalovirus exposure and HLA in healthy donors. 60 Vbeta and 13 Jbeta primers were used in PCR. This table comes from immunoSEQ multiplex PCR, and its TCRdb copy is limited to in-frame clones, with some not included. This sample has under 150,000 clones; about 80% occur once, and the top ten carry roughly 3.1%. What was sequenced was PBMCs. These receptors were obtained from a man younger than 40 in good health and CMV-seronegative.

The chain is built from TRBV7-2 and TRBJ2-3, with TRBD2 identical over 11 bases. CDR1 and CDR2 (germline): SGHTA, FQGNSA. V lost 1 base, J lost 0 bases, and 6 bases stayed unmatched. The CDR3 is made up of 18 amino acids. CDR3 protein: CASSLEGTSGSSTDTQYF. The CDR3 DNA follows: TGTGCCAGCAGCTTAGAAGGGACTAGCGGCTCTAGCACAGATACGCAGTATTTT.

The chain links TRBV27 to TRBJ2-7, with D perhaps TRBD1 (6 bases). In germline, CDR1 is MNHEY, CDR2 SMNVEV (reference sequence). Trimming shortened V by 3 bases and J by 6 bases, and 12 bases separated the two germline ends. This CDR3 has 13 amino acids. In nucleotides, the CDR3 is TGTGCCAGCAGTTTCCCAGGGGTTTCCGAGCAGTACTTC. Its translation is CASSFPGVSEQYF.

This clone has just one count. This chain connects TRBV14 to TRBJ1-1; the D is unclear. The CDR3 is 13 amino acids. V was shortened by 5 bases and J by 4 bases, with 11 bases between the two germline ends. Germline V lookup: CDR1 SGHDN, CDR2 FVKESK. CDR3 residues: CASSFSRGTEAFF. DNA of the CDR3: TGTGCCAGCAGCTTCTCCAGAGGCACTGAAGCTTTCTTT. Together with reference TRBV14 and TRBJ1-1, the CDR3 gives the full variable domain: EAGVTQFPSHSVIEKGQTVTLRCDPISGHDNLYWYRRVMGKEIKFLLHFVKESKQDESGMPNNRFLAERTGGTYSTLKVQPAELEDSGVYFCASSFSRGTEAFFGQGTRLTVV.

This chain uses TRBV6-1 with TRBJ2-1; no clear D gene. V lost 4 bases and J lost 0, with 4 bases in between. The CDR3 spans 13 residues. Germline loops: CDR1 MNHNS, CDR2 SASEGT. Written as DNA, the CDR3 is TGTGCCAGCAGTGTAAACTCCTACAATGAGCAGTTCTTC. It encodes CASSVNSYNEQFF.

The CDR3 DNA follows: TGTGCCTGGGCGGGGAGAGCGGTAAACATTCAGTACTTC. Residues: CAWAGRAVNIQYF. The rearrangement uses TRBV30 and TRBJ2-4; perhaps TRBD2 as D (6 bases). The CDR3 spans 13 residues. CDR1 is GTSNPN, CDR2 SVGIG, per germline (reference sequence). The V end lost 5 bases, the J end lost 6 bases, and 14 bases lay between the germline ends.

The chain uses TRBV10-1 and TRBJ1-2, with 10 bases lining up with TRBD1. CDR1 is WNHNN and CDR2 is SYGVQD in the germline V gene (reference sequence). V lost 6 bases to trimming and J lost 6 bases; unmatched junction nucleotides: 4. This CDR3 is 13 amino acids long. The CDR3 region has the DNA TGCGCCAGCAGCCCGACAGGGGGCGATGGCTACACCTTC. It encodes CASSPTGGDGYTF.

Note on this clone: At one end, the junction sequence differs from germline, possibly due to a read error. The chain carries TRBV18 and TRBJ1-3; D remains unclear. This CDR3 contains 15 residues. Germline V gives CDR1 KGHSH, CDR2 LQKENI. CDR3 DNA: TGTGCCAGCGCACCACCGGGCACCGCTGGAAACACCATATATTTT. It encodes CASAPPGTAGNTIYF.

V usage is TRBV15 and J usage is TRBJ2-7; 10 bases are shared with TRBD1. CDR3 length: 15 residues. The germline V gene has CDR1 LNHNV and CDR2 YYDKDF (reference sequence). V was pared by 4 bases and J by 0 bases, with 3 bases of the junction left unmatched. This CDR3 is CATSKGQGGSYEQYF. The CDR3 DNA sequence: TGTGCCACCAGCAAAGGACAGGGGGGCTCCTACGAGCAGTACTTC.

A remark on this clone: The DNA is left out, because the CDR3 cannot be placed on it with certainty; the CDR3 is given as TCRdb lists it. The chain recombines TRBV28 with TRBJ1-2; TRBD1, the table's D call, lacks a check against the DNA. From its first to its last residue, the CDR3 has 14 amino acids. Looked up from germline, CDR1 is MDHEN and CDR2 is SYDVKM. The CDR3: CASSSSGQGFGYTF.

The V call is TRBV11-2, the J call TRBJ2-2, with TRBD2 as a possible D gene (6 bases). The CDR3 consists of 15 residues. CDR1 is SGHAT, CDR2 FQNNGV, per germline. Between the trimmed V and J ends, which lost 5 bases and 5 bases, there was a span of 15 bases. The CDR3: CASSPGTRETGELFF. The CDR3 nucleotides are TGTGCCAGCAGCCCCGGGACCCGGGAGACCGGGGAGCTGTTTTTT.

The chain carries TRBV7-2 and TRBJ1-1, with 11 bases fitting TRBD1. Germline CDR1 is SGHTA and CDR2 is FQGNSA. The CDR3 has 16 amino acids. After removal of 5 bases from V and 4 bases from J, the junction contained 9 bases not matched to a gene. CDR3 nucleotides: TGTGCCAGCAGCCCACGCCGGGACAGGGGGGGCACTGAAGCTTTCTTT. Protein: CASSPRRDRGGTEAFF.

The V gene is TRBV19, the J gene TRBJ2-7, with D possibly being TRBD2 (5 bases). V shed 3 bases and J shed 3 bases, with 18 bases lying between them. Germline CDR1 LNHDA, CDR2 SQIVND (reference sequence). This CDR3 has 16 amino acids. The CDR3: CASSIADSPGIYEQYF. CDR3 bases: TGTGCCAGTAGTATCGCCGACTCTCCGGGGATCTACGAGCAGTACTTC.

The chain recombines TRBV10-3 with TRBJ2-1, with TRBD1 as a possible D gene (7 bases). The CDR3 sequence is 12 residues long. CDR1 is ENHRY, CDR2 SYGVKD, per germline. Between the trimmed V and J ends, which lost 11 bases and 5 bases, there was a span of 13 bases. The CDR3 sequence is CAWGDSNNEQFF. CDR3 coding DNA: TGTGCCTGGGGGGACAGTAACAATGAGCAGTTCTTC.

V usage is TRBV2 and J usage is TRBJ2-5, with TRBD1 identical over 7 bases. The CDR3 loop spans 13 amino acids. CDR1 is SNHLY and CDR2 is FYNNEI in the germline V gene. V trimming: 6 bases; J trimming: 1 base; junction bases outside the gene matches: 2. The chain's CDR3 is CASRDRVQETQYF. The CDR3 region has the DNA TGTGCCAGCAGAGACAGGGTCCAAGAGACCCAGTACTTC.

This sequence joins TRBV11-3 and TRBJ2-7; D remains unclear. Germline assignment: CDR1 SGHNT and CDR2 YENEEA. CDR3 length: 13 residues. V shed 8 bases and J shed 1 base, with 12 bases lying between them. The CDR3 sequence is CASSETHSYEQYF. CDR3 DNA: TGTGCCAGCTCAGAGACACATTCCTACGAGCAGTACTTC.

J is TRBJ2-7 and V is TRBV10-3; 8 bases are a match to TRBD1. V shed 4 bases and J 2 bases; nucleotides not matched to a gene: 13. CDR1 is ENHRY, CDR2 SYGVKD, per germline. The CDR3 sequence is 17 residues long. The CDR3 loop reads CAISGTGKSANTYEQYF. The CDR3 DNA follows: TGTGCCATCAGTGGGACAGGGAAATCAGCCAACACCTACGAGCAGTACTTC.

The gene calls are TRBV5-1 and TRBJ2-7, with a weak D call TRBD1 (6 bases). There are 12 residues in the CDR3. Per the germline V gene, CDR1 is SGHRS and CDR2 is YFSETQ. V was clipped by 5 bases and J by 2 bases, with 8 bases between them. The CDR3 spells CASRSGAYEQYF. CDR3 sequence (DNA): TGCGCCAGCAGGTCAGGGGCCTACGAGCAGTACTTC.

The chain joins TRBV30 to TRBJ1-5; TRBD1 might be the D (5 bases). Trimming pared 1 base from V and 0 bases from J, leaving 16 bases between. CDR3 length equals 17 residues. Looked up from germline, CDR1 is GTSNPN and CDR2 is SVGIG (reference sequence). The CDR3 sequence is CAWSGELDSNSNQPQHF. The CDR3 DNA reads TGTGCCTGGAGTGGAGAACTCGACAGTAATAGCAATCAGCCCCAGCATTTT.

This chain links TRBV2 with TRBJ1-2, with D possibly being TRBD1 (6 bases). This CDR3 region has 13 residues. The germline CDR1 and CDR2 sequences are SNHLY and FYNNEI. The V and J ends lost 7 bases and 4 bases respectively, with 13 bases between them. The CDR3 sequence is CASTGQGIYGYTF. The CDR3, as DNA: TGTGCCAGCACTGGGCAGGGGATCTATGGCTACACCTTC.

The rearrangement joins TRBV5-5 to TRBJ1-3, with a weak D call TRBD1 (5 bases). Between the trimmed V and J ends, which lost 2 bases and 0 bases, there was a span of 15 bases. CDR1 SGHKS and CDR2 YYEKEE come from the germline V gene (reference sequence). The CDR3 length is 17 residues. CDR3 sequence (DNA): TGTGCCAGCAGCTTTTTTAGGGACTTTAGCTCTGGAAACACCATATATTTT. It codes for CASSFFRDFSSGNTIYF.

This chain links TRBV6-1 with TRBJ2-3; 8 bases are a match to TRBD1. Trimming cost V 7 bases and J 2 bases; bases outside gene matches: 8. The CDR3 sequence is 15 residues long. Germline V gene lookup returns CDR1 MNHNS and CDR2 SASEGT. The CDR3: CASNIGTGYTDTQYF. The DNA for the CDR3 is TGTGCCAGCAACATCGGGACAGGTTACACAGATACGCAGTATTTT.

The chain recombines TRBV6-1 with TRBJ2-5; a possible D gene is TRBD1 (6 bases). Trimming left V 4 bases short and J 7 bases short, with 16 bases between. The CDR3 is 14 residues long. Per the germline V gene, CDR1 is MNHNS and CDR2 is SASEGT. CDR3 DNA: TGTGCCAGCAGTGCCAACAGGGTGGGGTTGACCCAGTACTTC. Its translation: CASSANRVGLTQYF.

The chain is built from TRBV6-4 and TRBJ2-7; maybe TRBD2 (5 bases). The CDR3 length is 17 residues. In germline, CDR1 is MRHNA, CDR2 SNTAGT. The ends were cut back, 3 bases at V and 1 base at J, with 19 bases in the middle. CDR3 in amino acids: CASSEDWRAGWSYEQYF. CDR3 coding DNA: TGTGCCAGCAGTGAGGACTGGCGGGCCGGATGGTCCTACGAGCAGTACTTC.

A single count supports this clone. The chain combines TRBV9 with TRBJ2-5, with D perhaps matching TRBD2 (5 bases). Germline V gene sequence: CDR1 SGDLS, CDR2 YYNGEE. The ends were cut back, 6 bases at V and 1 base at J, with 13 bases in the middle. The CDR3 extends over 14 amino acids. The CDR3 bases are TGTGCCAGCACCCCTCCCGCGGGCCAAGAGACCCAGTACTTC. Translating gives CASTPPAGQETQYF. Full variable domain (missing parts from reference TRBV9 and TRBJ2-5): DSGVTQTPKHLITATGQRVTLRCSPRSGDLSVYWYQQSLDQGLQFLIQYYNGEERAKGNILERFSAQQFPDLHSELNLSSLELGDSALYFCASTPPAGQETQYFGPGTRLLVL.

This clone has just a few counts. The V gene is TRBV9, the J gene TRBJ1-1; 7 bases fit TRBD1. The germline V gene has CDR1 SGDLS and CDR2 YYNGEE. With V trimmed by 3 bases and J by 6 bases, 8 bases remained unmatched. This CDR3 contains 14 residues. DNA of the CDR3: TGTGCCAGCAGCGATAGGACAGGTCTCGCTGAAGCTTTCTTT. This gives the protein CASSDRTGLAEAFF.